Listed below are T cell receptor beta chains from one sample, sequenced in a study of blood T cell repertoires in COVID-19. Profiled with immunoSEQ multiplex PCR; TCRdb holds only in-frame clones, not every one. This sample has 260,000 or so clones, with around 90% found just once. Material: peripheral blood. These receptors originate from a human donor in a cohort sampled during active COVID-19. Both conserved end residues are part of each CDR3. A D gene is named only where the DNA matches it firmly. Clone size is not always given. Where it is, it says once, few, many or a class for expanded clones.

v_call,clone_size,j_call,d_call,cdr3_aa,cdr3_nt
TRBV6-2/TRBV6-3,-,TRBJ1-5,-,CASSYSRQPQHF,TGTGCCAGCAGTTACTCGAGACAGCCCCAGCATTTT
TRBV5-6,-,TRBJ2-5,-,CASSYPRGETQYF,TGTGCCAGCAGCTACCCCCGGGGGGAGACCCAGTACTTC
TRBV10-3,-,TRBJ2-7,-,CAIIAENPKLEQYF,TGTGCCATCATCGCGGAAAACCCAAAGCTAGAGCAGTACTTC
TRBV2,once,TRBJ1-1,-,CASSTDLTEAFF,TGTGCCAGCAGCACAGATCTCACTGAAGCTTTCTTT
TRBV15,-,TRBJ1-2,TRBD1,CATSSGSTGGWVHGYTF,TGTGCCACCAGCAGCGGCTCAACAGGGGGCTGGGTACATGGCTACACCTTC
TRBV5-1,-,TRBJ1-1,-,CASSAGQTARNTEAFF,TGCGCCAGCAGCGCCGGCCAGACAGCGAGGAACACTGAAGCTTTCTTT
TRBV6-6,-,TRBJ1-5,TRBD1,CASREQGGNQPQHF,TGTGCCAGTAGAGAACAGGGGGGCAATCAGCCCCAGCATTTT
TRBV5-1,-,TRBJ1-2,-,CASSKRTDYGYTF,TGCGCCAGCAGCAAGAGGACAGACTATGGCTACACCTTC
TRBV9,-,TRBJ1-4,TRBD1,CASSFSGTVHEKLFF,TGTGCCAGCAGCTTTTCCGGGACAGTTCATGAAAAACTGTTTTTT
TRBV5-1,-,TRBJ2-7,-,CASSLGWRGEQYF,TGCGCCAGCAGCTTGGGGTGGAGGGGCGAGCAGTACTTC
TRBV16,-,TRBJ2-7,-,CASSHGASGSSSYEQYF,TGTGCCAGCAGCCACGGTGCCTCAGGCTCGAGCTCCTACGAGCAGTACTTC
TRBV27,-,TRBJ1-2,-,CASSAEPPTAFPGNGYTF,TGTGCCAGCAGTGCCGAGCCTCCGACAGCTTTCCCCGGCAATGGCTACACCTTC
TRBV24-1,once,TRBJ1-5,-,CATSDSGTQPQHF,TGTGCCACCAGTGACTCAGGTACCCAGCCCCAGCATTTT
TRBV10-2,-,TRBJ1-1,TRBD1,CASSEPSGGESLGEAFF,TGCGCCAGCAGTGAGCCCTCAGGGGGCGAGAGTCTCGGTGAAGCTTTCTTT
TRBV19,-,TRBJ1-5,TRBD1,CASRKTGGQDQPQHF,TGTGCCAGTAGGAAAACAGGGGGTCAGGATCAGCCCCAGCATTTT
TRBV5-1,-,TRBJ1-1,TRBD1,CASSMTGGGTEAFF,TGCGCCAGCAGTATGACAGGGGGAGGCACTGAAGCTTTCTTT
TRBV27,-,TRBJ2-1,TRBD2,CASSYQGLGDSSSYNEQFF,TGTGCCAGCAGTTACCAAGGACTAGGTGACTCCAGCTCCTACAATGAGCAGTTCTTC
TRBV24-1,-,TRBJ1-2,TRBD1,CATSRDSYYGYTF,TGTGCCACCTCCCGGGACAGTTACTATGGCTACACCTTC
TRBV15,-,TRBJ1-6,-,CATSRASAYNSPLHF,TGTGCCACCAGCAGAGCAAGCGCCTATAATTCACCCCTCCACTTT
TRBV2,-,TRBJ2-7,-,CASRKTGIFADEQYF,TGTGCCAGCAGGAAGACAGGAATTTTCGCCGACGAGCAGTACTTC
TRBV30,few,TRBJ1-6,-,CAWSGGQFNSPLHF,TGTGCCTGGAGTGGAGGACAGTTTAATTCACCCCTCCACTTT
TRBV3-1/TRBV3-2,-,TRBJ2-1,-,CASSQDFSVRVFF,TGTGCCAGCAGCCAAGATTTTTCAGTCCGTGTGTTCTTC
TRBV7-9,-,TRBJ2-7,-,CASSLPNLGQGGTYEQYF,TGTGCCAGCAGCTTACCCAACCTTGGCCAGGGGGGCACCTACGAGCAGTACTTC
TRBV2,-,TRBJ2-7,TRBD1,CASSESGTGFWDEQYF,TGTGCCAGCAGTGAAAGCGGGACAGGGTTCTGGGACGAGCAGTACTTC
TRBV28,-,TRBJ2-3,TRBD2,CASSNWGGSADTQYF,TGTGCCAGCAGCAACTGGGGGGGATCCGCAGATACGCAGTATTTT
TRBV3-1/TRBV3-2,-,TRBJ1-1,TRBD1,CASSQDQTGGRGTEAFF,TGTGCCAGCAGCCAAGACCAAACAGGGGGTCGGGGCACTGAAGCTTTCTTT
TRBV11-2,few,TRBJ2-7,-,CASSFGQLYEQYF,TGTGCCAGCAGCTTCGGACAGTTGTACGAGCAGTACTTC
TRBV7-8,once,TRBJ1-5,-,CASSSPDGKLNSNQPQHF,TGTGCCAGCAGCTCACCTGACGGGAAGCTTAATAGCAATCAGCCCCAGCATTTT
TRBV19,-,TRBJ2-3,TRBD2,CASSSQRGAGVWDTDTQYF,TGTGCCAGTAGTAGCCAGCGGGGGGCCGGCGTCTGGGACACAGATACGCAGTATTTT
TRBV21-1,-,TRBJ1-5,-,CASSKDRASNQPQHF,TGTGCCAGCAGCAAAGACAGGGCGAGCAATCAGCCCCAGCATTTT
TRBV5-4,-,TRBJ2-7,-,CASSPGGQAYEQYF,TGTGCCAGCAGCCCCGGAGGGCAGGCCTACGAGCAGTACTTC
TRBV6-5,-,TRBJ1-5,-,CASSYSQQANQPQHF,TGTGCCAGCAGTTACTCGCAACAGGCTAATCAGCCCCAGCATTTT
TRBV4-3,-,TRBJ2-1,TRBD1,CASSPGVGTGGYNEQFF,TGCGCCAGCAGCCCCGGAGTCGGGACAGGGGGCTACAATGAGCAGTTCTTC
TRBV12-3/TRBV12-4,-,TRBJ1-5,-,CASSSNPDQPQHF,TGTGCCAGCAGTTCCAATCCAGATCAGCCCCAGCATTTT
TRBV18,-,TRBJ2-1,TRBD2,CASSPRTSGGYNEQFF,TGTGCCAGCTCACCCCGGACTAGCGGGGGGTACAATGAGCAGTTCTTC
TRBV2,few,TRBJ1-1,-,CASSVRTQNTEAFF,TGTGCCAGCAGCGTGAGGACACAGAACACTGAAGCTTTCTTT
TRBV27,-,TRBJ1-2,-,CASSFEPRVYGYTF,TGTGCCAGCAGTTTCGAACCCCGGGTCTATGGCTACACCTTC
TRBV28,-,TRBJ2-4,-,CASSSQSHRGAKNIQYF,TGTGCCAGCAGTTCCCAATCCCATCGGGGGGCCAAAAACATTCAGTACTTC
TRBV18,-,TRBJ2-4,TRBD1,CASSRTGQVGPIKNIQYF,TGTGCCAGCTCACGCACGGGACAGGTTGGGCCTATCAAAAACATTCAGTACTTC
TRBV5-6,-,TRBJ2-5,-,CASSLSHRVRETQYF,TGTGCCAGCAGCTTGTCTCACAGGGTTCGGGAGACCCAGTACTTC
TRBV5-4,-,TRBJ1-6,-,CASSLEGSPLHF,TGTGCCAGCAGCTTGGAGGGGTCACCCCTCCACTTT
TRBV3-1/TRBV3-2,-,TRBJ1-2,-,CASSHGGADDYGYTF,TGTGCCAGCAGCCACGGGGGGGCGGATGACTATGGCTACACCTTC
TRBV4-1,-,TRBJ1-4,-,CASTWREGEKLFF,TGCGCCAGCACGTGGAGGGAAGGGGAAAAACTGTTTTTT
TRBV7-2,-,TRBJ2-1,-,CASSLVAGQSEQFF,TGTGCCAGCAGCTTAGTCGCAGGACAGAGCGAGCAGTTCTTC
TRBV21-1,-,TRBJ1-1,-,CASSQRVEGEAFF,TGTGCCAGCAGCCAGAGGGTAGAGGGCGAAGCTTTCTTT
TRBV14,few,TRBJ2-7,-,CASSRGYEQYF,TGTGCCAGCAGCCGAGGCTACGAGCAGTACTTC
TRBV3-1/TRBV3-2,-,TRBJ1-5,TRBD1,CASSQDPVVQGHSNQPQHF,TGTGCCAGCAGCCAAGATCCCGTGGTACAGGGGCATAGCAATCAGCCCCAGCATTTT